This T cell receptor beta chain was profiled in a study of OX40 agonist ivuxolimab in advanced cancers. Study-wide results and limits: At 0.1 to 3.0 mg/kg, CD4+ and CD8+ blood T cells expanded clonally by week 6. The average count of expanded clones was higher among CD8+ T cells than among CD4+.

Repertoires were generated with immunoSEQ multiplex PCR, while TCRdb's copy carries only in-frame clones and drops some. This table has roughly 76,000 clones, around 87% appearing once. On this clone itself: The antigen remains undetermined.

After removal of 0 bases from V and 4 bases from J, the junction contained 12 bases not matched to a gene. CDR3 length: 17 amino acids. Germline CDR1 SGHKS, CDR2 YYEKEE (reference sequence). The sequence came from an adult with an advanced solid tumor such as melanoma, head and neck, liver or kidney cancer. The input for sequencing was CD4+ or CD8+ T cells sorted from blood, taken in a trial of the OX40 agonist ivuxolimab. The chain has TRBV5-5 and TRBJ1-1, with 7 bases fitting TRBD1. The CDR3 DNA follows: TGTGCCAGCAGCTTGGAGGTTTGGGGACAGACGGGCACTGAAGCTTTCTTT. Translation gives CASSLEVWGQTGTEAFF. Full variable domain (rest looked up from reference TRBV5-5 and TRBJ1-1): DAGVTQSPTHLIKTRGQQVTLRCSPISGHKSVSWYQQVLGQGPQFIFQYYEKEERGRGNFPDRFSARQFPNYSSELNVNALLLGDSALYLCASSLEVWGQTGTEAFFGQGTRLTVV.